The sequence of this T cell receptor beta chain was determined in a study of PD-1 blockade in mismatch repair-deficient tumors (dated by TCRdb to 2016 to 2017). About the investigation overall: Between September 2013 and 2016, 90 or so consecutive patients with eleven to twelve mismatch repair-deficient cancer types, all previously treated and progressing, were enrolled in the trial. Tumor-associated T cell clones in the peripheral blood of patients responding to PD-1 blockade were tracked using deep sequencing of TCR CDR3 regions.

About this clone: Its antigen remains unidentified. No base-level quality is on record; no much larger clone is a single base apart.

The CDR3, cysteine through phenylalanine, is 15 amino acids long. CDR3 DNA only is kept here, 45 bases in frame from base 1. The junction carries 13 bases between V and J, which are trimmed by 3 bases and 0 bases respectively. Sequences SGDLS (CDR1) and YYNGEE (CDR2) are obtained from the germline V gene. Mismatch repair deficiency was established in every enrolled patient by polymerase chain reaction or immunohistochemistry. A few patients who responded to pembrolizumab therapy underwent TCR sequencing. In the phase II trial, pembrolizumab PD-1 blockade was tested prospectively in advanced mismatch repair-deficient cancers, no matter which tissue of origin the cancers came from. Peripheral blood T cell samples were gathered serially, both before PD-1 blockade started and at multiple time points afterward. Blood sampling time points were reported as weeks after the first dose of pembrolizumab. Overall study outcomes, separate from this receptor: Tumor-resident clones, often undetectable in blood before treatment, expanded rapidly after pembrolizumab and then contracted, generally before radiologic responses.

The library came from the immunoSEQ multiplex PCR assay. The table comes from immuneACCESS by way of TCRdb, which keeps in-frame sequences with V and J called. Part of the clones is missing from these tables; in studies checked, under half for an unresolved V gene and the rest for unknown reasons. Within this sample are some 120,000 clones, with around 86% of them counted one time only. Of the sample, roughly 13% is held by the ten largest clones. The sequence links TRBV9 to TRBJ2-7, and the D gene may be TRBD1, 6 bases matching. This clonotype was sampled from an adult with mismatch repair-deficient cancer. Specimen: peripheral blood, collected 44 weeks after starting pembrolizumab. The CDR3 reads CASSAGQSSSYEQYF. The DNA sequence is TGTGCCAGCAGCGCCGGACAGTCGAGCTCCTACGAGCAGTACTTC. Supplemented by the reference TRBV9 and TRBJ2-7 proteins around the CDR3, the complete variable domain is DSGVTQTPKHLITATGQRVTLRCSPRSGDLSVYWYQQSLDQGLQFLIQYYNGEERAKGNILERFSAQQFPDLHSELNLSSLELGDSALYFCASSAGQSSSYEQYFGPGTRLTVT.